Listed below are T cell receptor beta chains from one sample, sequenced in a study of blood T cell repertoires in COVID-19. The assay was immunoSEQ multiplex PCR, and TCRdb's table has in-frame clones only and misses some. The top ten hold more than 8% of the sample, which has over 200,000 clones, around 80% seen once. Sample: peripheral blood. These receptors all stem from a woman aged 45-65 years with acute or convalescent COVID-19. The conserved cysteine and the conserved F or W are not part of the CDR3 here. Fields, in order: V gene, CDR3 protein.

TRBV6-5 | ALDPAATEAF
TRBV19 | ASSMFGQGFGQPQH
TRBV2 | ASGRLVTYYEQY
TRBV3-1/TRBV3-2 | ASSQSGGRGETQY
TRBV5-4 | ASSLGHGSYEQY
TRBV28 | ASRTTHYEQY
TRBV7-2 | ASSILAGSSEQY
TRBV6-5 | ASREVAGVRNEQF
TRBV5-1 | ASSLGWQGDTEAF
TRBV24-1 | ATSGTGLKPQY
TRBV5-1 | ASRPSEPYEQY
TRBV5-4 | ASAQSGGPTDTQY
TRBV6-6 | ASSLDRRNTEAF
TRBV9 | ASSGLASIQY
TRBV2 | ASTTGVGLSYEQY
TRBV19 | ASSIDLSDEKLF
TRBV7-9 | ASTPIGGYEAF
TRBV11-1 | ASSFGQAQETQY
TRBV12-3/TRBV12-4 | ASSFFSTEAF
TRBV5-1 | ASSLGTGGTYEQY
TRBV27 | ASSLFKREGYNEQF
TRBV28 | ASSSHLFPGQGGEAF
TRBV19 | ASSILAGGPDEQF
TRBV7-2 | ASSSRTGDNQPQH
TRBV2 | ASSSGTDYGYT
TRBV19 | ATGARLSNQPQH
TRBV5-1 | ASSLGLQNTEAF
TRBV11-2 | ASSLWLSGTDTQY
TRBV6-6 | ASSPPAVNEQF
TRBV7-2 | ASSFASGNTGELF
TRBV20-1 | SASQWIWENQPQH
TRBV21-1 | ASSPPREAGETQY
TRBV5-6 | ASSPQGYGYT
TRBV5-4 | ASSWDRAGNTIY
TRBV5-4 | ASSWSKQEYYT
TRBV5-1 | ASSLASGSIYEQY
TRBV19 | ASSGGRGKRETQY
TRBV7-2 | ASRNQDRGAYEQY
TRBV6-5 | ASRNENEQF
TRBV7-2 | ASSSGLGVETQY
TRBV5-1 | ASSLDPGLDTEAF
TRBV6-1 | ASSDLGTSGRVAYNEQF
TRBV3-1/TRBV3-2 | ASSPLYGEQY
TRBV27 | ASSLRGSFEQF
TRBV12-5 | ASGLARTGAGELF
TRBV19 | ASSPEGTGKRINEQF
TRBV11-3 | ASRFGQGNTGELF
TRBV5-6 | ASRGTDGNEQF
TRBV29-1 | SVGTLTDYEQY
TRBV20-1 | SAIAGETQY
TRBV27 | ASRRTGGYGYT
TRBV2 | AIRGANYGYT
TRBV5-4 | ASSFGGAKGTEAF
TRBV11-2 | ASSLLAGGSYNEQF
TRBV5-6 | ASSLSSDTQY
TRBV5-1 | ASSLALLGGTDTQY
TRBV28 | ASTLSQVATEAF